This T cell receptor beta chain was captured in a study of blood T cell repertoires in COVID-19. Across the study: Acute and convalescent COVID-19 specimens originated in the United States, Italy and Spain.

The germline V gene encodes CDR1 PRHDT and CDR2 FYEKMQ (reference sequence). The V gene lost 5 bases and the J gene lost 5 bases, with 13 bases spanning the gap. This CDR3 region has 13 residues. Methods used by the authors: Amplification from reference gene primers served as the basis for estimated nucleated cell counts. Generated by immunoSEQ multiplex PCR, the TCRdb table keeps only in-frame clones and is missing some. V and J calls and clone size are those listed in that table; D and trimming were worked out from the DNA. Of about 180,000 clones in the sample, roughly 87% were seen once. The sequence derives from a man between 18 and 35 years old who had recovered from COVID-19. The chain has TRBV13 and TRBJ2-7; D ambiguous. Sequencing used peripheral blood. CDR3 nucleotide sequence: TGTGCCAGCAGCCCATCACGGGTCGACGAGCAGTACTTC. This encodes CASSPSRVDEQYF.